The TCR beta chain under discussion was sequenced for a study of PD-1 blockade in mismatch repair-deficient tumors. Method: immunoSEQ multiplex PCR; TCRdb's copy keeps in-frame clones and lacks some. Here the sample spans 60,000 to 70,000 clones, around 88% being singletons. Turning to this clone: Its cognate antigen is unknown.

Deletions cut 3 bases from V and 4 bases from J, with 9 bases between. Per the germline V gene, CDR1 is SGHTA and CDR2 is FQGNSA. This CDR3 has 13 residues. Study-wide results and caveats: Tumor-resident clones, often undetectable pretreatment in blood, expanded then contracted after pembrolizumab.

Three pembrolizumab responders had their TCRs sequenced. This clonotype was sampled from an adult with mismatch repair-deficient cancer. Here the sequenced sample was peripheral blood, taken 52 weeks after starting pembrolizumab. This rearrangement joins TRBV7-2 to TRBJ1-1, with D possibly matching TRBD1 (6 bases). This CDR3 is CASSLQGTTEAFF. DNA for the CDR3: TGTGCCAGCAGCTTGCAGGGGACCACTGAAGCTTTCTTT.